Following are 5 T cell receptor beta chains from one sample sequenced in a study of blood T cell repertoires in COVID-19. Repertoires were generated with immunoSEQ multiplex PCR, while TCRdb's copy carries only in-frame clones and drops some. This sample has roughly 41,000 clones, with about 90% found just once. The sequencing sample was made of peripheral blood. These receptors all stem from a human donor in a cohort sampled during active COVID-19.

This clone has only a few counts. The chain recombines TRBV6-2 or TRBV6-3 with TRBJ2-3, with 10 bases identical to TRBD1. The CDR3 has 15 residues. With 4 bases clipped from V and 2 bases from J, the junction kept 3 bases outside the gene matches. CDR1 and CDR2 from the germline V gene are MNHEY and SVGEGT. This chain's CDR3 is CASSSGTGDTDTQYF. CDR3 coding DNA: TGTGCCAGCAGTTCCGGGACAGGGGACACAGATACGCAGTATTTT.

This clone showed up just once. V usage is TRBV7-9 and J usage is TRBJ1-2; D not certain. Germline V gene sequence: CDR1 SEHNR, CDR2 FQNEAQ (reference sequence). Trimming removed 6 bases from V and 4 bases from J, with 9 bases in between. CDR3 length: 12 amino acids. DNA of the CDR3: TGTGCCAGCAGTAGGGAGTTCTATGGCTACACCTTC. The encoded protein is CASSREFYGYTF.

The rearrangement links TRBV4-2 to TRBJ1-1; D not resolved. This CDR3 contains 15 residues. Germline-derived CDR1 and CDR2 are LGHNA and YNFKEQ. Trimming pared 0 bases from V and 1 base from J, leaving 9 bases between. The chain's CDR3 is CASSQDHRKNTEAFF. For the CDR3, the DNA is TGTGCCAGCAGCCAAGATCACAGAAAGAACACTGAAGCTTTCTTT.

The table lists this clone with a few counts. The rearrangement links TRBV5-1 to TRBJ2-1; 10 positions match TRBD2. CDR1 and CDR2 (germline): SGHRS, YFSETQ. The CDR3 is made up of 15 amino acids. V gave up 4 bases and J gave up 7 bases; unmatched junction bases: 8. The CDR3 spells CASSGGTSEGNEQFF. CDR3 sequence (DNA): TGCGCCAGCAGCGGCGGGACTAGCGAGGGAAATGAGCAGTTCTTC.

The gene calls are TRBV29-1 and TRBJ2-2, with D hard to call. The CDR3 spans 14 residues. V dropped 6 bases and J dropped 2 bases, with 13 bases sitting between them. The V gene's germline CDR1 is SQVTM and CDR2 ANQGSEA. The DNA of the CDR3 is TGCAGCGTATTCAGCGCTGAAAACACCGGGGAGCTGTTTTTT. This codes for CSVFSAENTGELFF.